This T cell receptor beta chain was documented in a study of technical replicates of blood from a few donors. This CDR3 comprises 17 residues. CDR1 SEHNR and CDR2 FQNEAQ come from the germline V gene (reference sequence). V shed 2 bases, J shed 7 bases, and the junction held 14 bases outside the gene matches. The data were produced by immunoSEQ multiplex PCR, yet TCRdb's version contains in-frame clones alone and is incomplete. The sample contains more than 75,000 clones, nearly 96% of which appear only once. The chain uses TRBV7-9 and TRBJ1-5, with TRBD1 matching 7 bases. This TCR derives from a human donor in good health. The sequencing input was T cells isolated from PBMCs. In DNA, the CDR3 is TGTGCCAGCAGCTTAATCGGGGGACAGAGTCAAGGACAGCCCCAGCATTTT. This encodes CASSLIGGQSQGQPQHF. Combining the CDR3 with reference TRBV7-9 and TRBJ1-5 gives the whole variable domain DTGVSQNPRHKITKRGQNVTFRCDPISEHNRLYWYRQTLGQGPEFLTYFQNEAQLEKSRLLSDRFSAERPKGSFSTLEIQRTEQGDSAMYLCASSLIGGQSQGQPQHFGDGTRLSIL.